This TCR beta chain was identified during a study of response to subunit inactivated influenza vaccine (dated by TCRdb to 2016 to 2019). As for the study more broadly: The study used deep quantitative T cell receptor repertoire profiling to track responses to a trivalent subunit inactivated influenza vaccine. Beyond this particular receptor, the publication reports: The authors proposed that each seasonal influenza vaccination may bring in only a limited number of new T cells.

The library was prepared using RT-PCR. Reads for this sample came from an Illumina HiSeq 2500. The raw public data were reprocessed by TCRdb itself: fastp quality trimming at Q25, MiXCR clonotype calling, in-frame beta chains only. CDR3 protein duplicates are merged, each entry listing the most common genes and DNA. The table for this sample lists 550,000 to 800,000 distinct CDR3 sequences; roughly 14% of them were counted only once. The ten largest clones take up around 7.3% of the sample. To note about this clonotype: Its recognized antigen is unknown. No quality values exist for individual bases; no much larger clone is one base distant.

The CDR3, from cysteine to phenylalanine, totals 15 residues. Only the CDR3 DNA stays, 45 bases, in frame from base 1. V sheds 6 bases and J sheds 2 bases, leaving 16 bases between their ends. CDR1 and CDR2 are read off the germline V gene (reference sequence) as MNHEY and SMNVEV. The specimen was PBMCs from blood, collected approximately 15 days before vaccination. The TCR comes from a man between 50 and 59 years old who received an inactivated influenza vaccine. Donor details come from another sample of the same person, matched by shared clones. The chain is encoded by TRBV27 joined to TRBJ2-5, with the D gene call left open. The CDR3 has the sequence CASSPVMAFQETQYF. The DNA sequence reads TGTGCCAGCAGCCCAGTGATGGCATTTCAAGAGACCCAGTACTTC.